The TCR beta chain under discussion was sequenced for a study of cytomegalovirus exposure and HLA in healthy donors. The CDR3 length is 14 residues. V lost 4 bases and J 2 bases, leaving 9 bases between the germline ends. Germline assignment: CDR1 MNHEY and CDR2 SVGAGI. Points on this clone: The target antigen is unknown.

This PCR relied on a set of 60 Vbeta primers and 13 Jbeta primers. Some clones are missing from TCRdb's copy, which holds only in-frame ones; the method was immunoSEQ multiplex PCR. This sample yields 100,000 or so clones, of which roughly 58% are seen a single time; 5% to 6.5% belongs to the top ten. Overall study results and limits: One variant, a missense change in DCLRE1C, was linked in a later analysis to TCR beta V- and J-gene trimming. Specificity of a few CMV-associated chains for CMV antigens was verified in vitro.

The V and J genes are TRBV6-5 and TRBJ1-5; D ambiguous. The sample comprised PBMCs. The TCR sequence derives from a woman in her twenties or thirties in good health and CMV-seropositive. Here the CDR3 DNA reads TGTGCCAGCAGTTCATCCCATGGCAATCAGCCCCAGCATTTT. It codes for CASSSSHGNQPQHF.